A selection of T cell receptor beta chains follows, all from one sample in a study of CD8 T cells in ankylosing spondylitis. TCRdb ran MiXCR on the 5' RACE reads and lists one entry per CDR3 protein. The sample holds 130,000 or so distinct CDR3 sequences, under 20% seen once. Input material: blood, either unsorted or a sorted T cell fraction (not recorded which). These receptors originate from a male donor with ankylosing spondylitis. Each CDR3 is given with its conserved first and last residue. The D gene is left open where the match is weak. Clone size is not always given. Where it is, it says once, few, many or a class for expanded clones.

d_call: NA; v_call: TRBV20-1; j_call: TRBJ2-7; clone_size: many; cdr3_nt: TGCAGTGCTAGACGGAGCTCCTACGAGCAGTACTTC; cdr3_aa: CSARRSSYEQYF
d_call: TRBD2; v_call: TRBV27; j_call: TRBJ2-7; clone_size: many; cdr3_nt: TGTGCCAGCAGTCTAGCGGGTTCCTACGAGCAGTACTTC; cdr3_aa: CASSLAGSYEQYF
d_call: NA; v_call: TRBV7-2; j_call: TRBJ2-3; clone_size: NA; cdr3_nt: TGTGCCAGCAGCTCCCGGACTGGGACAGATACGCAGTATTTT; cdr3_aa: CASSSRTGTDTQYF
d_call: NA; v_call: TRBV2; j_call: TRBJ2-1; clone_size: NA; cdr3_nt: TGTGCCATCAGCCAGCGGTCTAATGAGCAGTTCTTC; cdr3_aa: CAISQRSNEQFF
d_call: NA; v_call: TRBV30; j_call: TRBJ1-6; clone_size: NA; cdr3_nt: TGTGCCTGGAATCCGACTCATGGTTCCTCACCCCTCCACTTT; cdr3_aa: CAWNPTHGSSPLHF
d_call: TRBD1; v_call: TRBV27; j_call: TRBJ2-7; clone_size: NA; cdr3_nt: TGTGCCAGCAGTTTATCGGCAGGGGGATGGTACGAGCAGTACTTC; cdr3_aa: CASSLSAGGWYEQYF
d_call: TRBD1; v_call: TRBV18; j_call: TRBJ1-1; clone_size: NA; cdr3_nt: TGTGCCAGCTCACTGGGACAGGGGGCTAGCACTGAAGCTTTCTTT; cdr3_aa: CASSLGQGASTEAFF
d_call: NA; v_call: TRBV20-1; j_call: TRBJ1-5; clone_size: NA; cdr3_nt: TGCAGTGCTAGAGACCAGAACCAGCCCCAGCATTTT; cdr3_aa: CSARDQNQPQHF
d_call: NA; v_call: TRBV12-3/TRBV12-4; j_call: TRBJ1-4; clone_size: few; cdr3_nt: TGTGCCAGCACCACGGACCCGGGGGAAAAACTGTTTTTT; cdr3_aa: CASTTDPGEKLFF
d_call: NA; v_call: TRBV29-1; j_call: TRBJ1-2; clone_size: NA; cdr3_nt: TGCAGCGCTATGATCAGGGAAGCTAACTATGGCTACACCTTC; cdr3_aa: CSAMIREANYGYTF
d_call: NA; v_call: TRBV7-9; j_call: TRBJ1-6; clone_size: NA; cdr3_nt: TGTGCCAGCGGCGGAATTAATTCACCCCTCCACTTT; cdr3_aa: CASGGINSPLHF
d_call: NA; v_call: TRBV2; j_call: TRBJ1-1; clone_size: few; cdr3_nt: TGTGCCAGCGGAGACCCTGAAGCTTTCTTT; cdr3_aa: CASGDPEAFF
d_call: NA; v_call: TRBV9; j_call: TRBJ2-1; clone_size: NA; cdr3_nt: TGTGCCAGCAGCCCGACCGGGACCTACAATGAGCAGTTCTTC; cdr3_aa: CASSPTGTYNEQFF
d_call: NA; v_call: TRBV25-1; j_call: TRBJ1-2; clone_size: NA; cdr3_nt: TGTGCCAGCAGTGAATCTCACGGGACCCGCTATGGCTACACCTTC; cdr3_aa: CASSESHGTRYGYTF
d_call: NA; v_call: TRBV4-1; j_call: TRBJ2-1; clone_size: NA; cdr3_nt: TGCGCCAGCAGCCCAAGACCCGGGACTTTCTACAATGAGCAGTTCTTC; cdr3_aa: CASSPRPGTFYNEQFF
d_call: NA; v_call: TRBV5-6; j_call: TRBJ2-5; clone_size: NA; cdr3_nt: TGTGCCAGCAGCTTGGGGGGACTGCAAGAGACCCAGTACTTC; cdr3_aa: CASSLGGLQETQYF
d_call: NA; v_call: TRBV28; j_call: TRBJ2-1; clone_size: NA; cdr3_nt: TGTGCCAGCAACAGGGCGTTTGTCCATGAGCAGTTCTTC; cdr3_aa: CASNRAFVHEQFF